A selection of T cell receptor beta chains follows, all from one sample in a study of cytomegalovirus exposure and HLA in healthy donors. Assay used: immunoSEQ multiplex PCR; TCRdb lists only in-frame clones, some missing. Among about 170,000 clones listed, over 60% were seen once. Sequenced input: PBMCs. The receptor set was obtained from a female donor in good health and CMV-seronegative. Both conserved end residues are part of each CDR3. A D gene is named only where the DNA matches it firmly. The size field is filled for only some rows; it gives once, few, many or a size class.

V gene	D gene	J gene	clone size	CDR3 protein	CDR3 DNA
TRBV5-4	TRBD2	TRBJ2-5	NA	CASQPGLAEETQYF	TGTGCCAGCCAGCCCGGACTAGCGGAAGAGACCCAGTACTTC
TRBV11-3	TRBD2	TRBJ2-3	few	CASSLGSSGGADTQYF	TGTGCCAGCAGCTTAGGTTCTAGCGGGGGGGCCGATACGCAGTATTTT
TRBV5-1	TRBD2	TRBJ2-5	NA	CASSLAREGETQYF	TGCGCCAGCAGCTTGGCCAGGGAGGGAGAGACCCAGTACTTC
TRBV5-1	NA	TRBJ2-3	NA	CASRIRAKGTDTQYF	TGCGCCAGCAGAATCAGGGCAAAGGGCACAGATACGCAGTATTTT
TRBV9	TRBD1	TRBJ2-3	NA	CASSADRGRTDTQYF	TGTGCCAGCAGCGCCGACAGGGGAAGAACAGATACGCAGTATTTT
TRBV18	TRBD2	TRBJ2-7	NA	CASSPASGGPYEQYF	TGTGCCAGCTCACCGGCTAGCGGGGGGCCCTACGAGCAGTACTTC
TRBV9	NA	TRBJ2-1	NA	CASSPKGGNDNEQFF	TGTGCCAGCAGCCCGAAAGGGGGTAACGACAATGAGCAGTTCTTC
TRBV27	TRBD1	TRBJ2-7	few	CASSLKTGTYEQYF	TGTGCCAGCAGTTTAAAGACAGGGACCTACGAGCAGTACTTC
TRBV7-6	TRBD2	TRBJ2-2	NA	CASSHPGGTTGELFF	TGTGCCAGCAGTCACCCCGGGGGGACCACCGGGGAGCTGTTTTTT
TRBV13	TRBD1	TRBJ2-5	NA	CASSWRTGGMGETQYF	TGTGCCAGCAGCTGGAGAACAGGGGGCATGGGAGAGACCCAGTACTTC
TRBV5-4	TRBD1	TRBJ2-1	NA	CASSHPGDSYNEQFF	TGTGCCAGCAGCCACCCAGGGGACAGCTACAATGAGCAGTTCTTC
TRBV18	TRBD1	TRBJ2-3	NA	CASGDRFRNTDTQYF	TGTGCCAGCGGGGACAGGTTCAGGAACACAGATACGCAGTATTTT
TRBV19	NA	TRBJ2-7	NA	CASSTRGGPFSSYEQYF	TGTGCCAGTAGTACCCGAGGCGGGCCGTTCTCCTCCTACGAGCAGTACTTC
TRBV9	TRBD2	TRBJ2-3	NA	CASGGAGADTQYF	TGTGCCAGCGGTGGGGCGGGGGCAGATACGCAGTATTTT
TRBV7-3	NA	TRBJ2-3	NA	CASSSNTDTQYF	TGTGCCAGCAGCTCCAACACAGATACGCAGTATTTT
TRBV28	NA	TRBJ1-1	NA	CASRAGLVNTEAFF	TGTGCCAGCAGGGCGGGTTTGGTGAACACTGAAGCTTTCTTT
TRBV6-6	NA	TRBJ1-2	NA	CASSSAEVYGYTF	TGTGCCAGCAGCAGCGCTGAAGTCTATGGCTACACCTTC
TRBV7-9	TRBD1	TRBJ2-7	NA	CASSPLGQGASYEQYF	TGTGCCAGCAGCCCACTTGGACAGGGGGCCTCCTACGAGCAGTACTTC
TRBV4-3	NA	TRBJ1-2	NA	CASSQDQGGAGGYTF	TGCGCCAGCAGCCAAGATCAAGGGGGGGCTGGAGGCTACACCTTC
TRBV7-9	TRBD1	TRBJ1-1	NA	CASSWDSLEAFF	TGTGCCAGCAGCTGGGACAGCCTTGAAGCTTTCTTT
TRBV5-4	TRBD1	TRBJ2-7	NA	CASSMGQGSYEQYF	TGTGCCAGCAGCATGGGACAGGGTAGCTACGAGCAGTACTTC
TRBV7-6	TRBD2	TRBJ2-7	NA	CASSNQAGDHEQYF	TGTGCCAGCAGCAATCAAGCGGGGGACCACGAGCAGTACTTC